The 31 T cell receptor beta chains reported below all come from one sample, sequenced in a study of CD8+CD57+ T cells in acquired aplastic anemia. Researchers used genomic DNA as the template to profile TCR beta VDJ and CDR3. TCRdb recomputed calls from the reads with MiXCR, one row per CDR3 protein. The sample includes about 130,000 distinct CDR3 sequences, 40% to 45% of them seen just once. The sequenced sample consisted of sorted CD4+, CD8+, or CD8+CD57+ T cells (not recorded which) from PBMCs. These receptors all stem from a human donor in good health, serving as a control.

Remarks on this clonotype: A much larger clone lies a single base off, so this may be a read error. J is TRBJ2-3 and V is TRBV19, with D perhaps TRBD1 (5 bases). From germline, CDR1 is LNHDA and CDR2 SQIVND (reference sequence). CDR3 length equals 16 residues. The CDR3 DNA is TGTGCCAGTAGCCAAGGTGTCTACCACAGCACAGGTACGCAGTATTTT. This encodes CASSQGVYHSTGTQYF.

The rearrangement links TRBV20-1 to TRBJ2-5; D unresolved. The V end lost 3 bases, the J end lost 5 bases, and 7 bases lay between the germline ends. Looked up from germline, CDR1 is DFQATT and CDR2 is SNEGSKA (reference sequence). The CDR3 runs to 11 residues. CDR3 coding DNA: TGCAGTGCTAGCCTCATGGAGACCCAGTACTTC. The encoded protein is CSASLMETQYF.

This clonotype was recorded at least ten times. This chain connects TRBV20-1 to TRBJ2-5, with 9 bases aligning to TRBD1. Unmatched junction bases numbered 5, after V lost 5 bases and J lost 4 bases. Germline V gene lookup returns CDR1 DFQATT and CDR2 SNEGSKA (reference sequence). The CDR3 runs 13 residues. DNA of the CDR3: TGCAGTGCTGTGAACAGGGGGCGAGAGACCCAGTACTTC. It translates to CSAVNRGRETQYF.

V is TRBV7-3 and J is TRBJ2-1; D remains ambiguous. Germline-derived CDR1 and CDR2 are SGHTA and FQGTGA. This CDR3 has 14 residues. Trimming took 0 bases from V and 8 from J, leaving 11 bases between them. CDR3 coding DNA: TGTGCCAGCAGCTTAACAGGACCGGCGGATGAGCAGTTCTTC. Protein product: CASSLTGPADEQFF.

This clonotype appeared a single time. CDR3 loop: CAWSLGFVSEQYF. DNA for the CDR3: TGTGCCTGGAGTCTAGGGTTCGTCTCCGAGCAGTACTTC. V usage is TRBV30 and J usage is TRBJ2-7; D is undetermined. The V gene's germline CDR1 is GTSNPN and CDR2 SVGIG (reference sequence). The CDR3 extends over 13 amino acids. Trimming took off 2 bases at V and 6 bases at J, with 14 bases between the two ends.

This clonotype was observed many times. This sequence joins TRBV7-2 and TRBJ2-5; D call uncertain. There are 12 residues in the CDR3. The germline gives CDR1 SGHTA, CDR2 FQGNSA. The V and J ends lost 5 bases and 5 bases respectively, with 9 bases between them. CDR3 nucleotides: TGTGCCAGCAGCGTCTATGAGGAGACCCAGTACTTC. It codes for CASSVYEETQYF.

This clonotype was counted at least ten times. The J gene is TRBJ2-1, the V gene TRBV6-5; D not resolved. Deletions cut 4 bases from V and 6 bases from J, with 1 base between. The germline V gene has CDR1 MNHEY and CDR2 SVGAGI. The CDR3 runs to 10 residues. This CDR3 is CASSSNEQFF. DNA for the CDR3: TGTGCCAGCAGTTCCAATGAGCAGTTCTTC.

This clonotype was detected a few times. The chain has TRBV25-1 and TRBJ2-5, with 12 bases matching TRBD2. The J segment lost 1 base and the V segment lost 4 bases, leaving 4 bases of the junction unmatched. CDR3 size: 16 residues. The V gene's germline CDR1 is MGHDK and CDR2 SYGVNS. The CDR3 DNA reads TGTGCCAGCAGTGCACTAGCGGGAGGACCCCAAGAGACCCAGTACTTC. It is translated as CASSALAGGPQETQYF.

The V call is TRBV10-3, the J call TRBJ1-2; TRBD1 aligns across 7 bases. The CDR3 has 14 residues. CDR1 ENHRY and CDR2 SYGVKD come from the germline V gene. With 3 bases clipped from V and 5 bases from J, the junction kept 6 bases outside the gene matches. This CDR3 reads CAISEQGRTYGYTF. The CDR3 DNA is TGTGCCATCAGTGAACAGGGGAGAACGTATGGCTACACCTTC.

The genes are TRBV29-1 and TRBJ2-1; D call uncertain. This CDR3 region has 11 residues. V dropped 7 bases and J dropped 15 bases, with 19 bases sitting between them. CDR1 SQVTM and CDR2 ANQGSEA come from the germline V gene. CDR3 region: CSGTIGPVLFF. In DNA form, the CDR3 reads TGCAGCGGTACAATTGGGCCTGTATTGTTCTTC.

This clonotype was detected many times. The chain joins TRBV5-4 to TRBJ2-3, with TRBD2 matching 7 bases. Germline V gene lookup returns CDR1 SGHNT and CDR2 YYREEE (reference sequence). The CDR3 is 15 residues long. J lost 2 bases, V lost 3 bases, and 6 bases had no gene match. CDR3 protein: CASSSSGGDTDTQYF. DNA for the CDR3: TGTGCCAGCAGCTCGTCGGGAGGCGACACAGATACGCAGTATTTT.

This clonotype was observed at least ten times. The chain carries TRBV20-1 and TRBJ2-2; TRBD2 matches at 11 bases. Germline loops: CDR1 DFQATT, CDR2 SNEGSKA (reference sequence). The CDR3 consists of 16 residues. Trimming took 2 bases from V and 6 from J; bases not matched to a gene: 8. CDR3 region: CSARLAGGGPAGELFF. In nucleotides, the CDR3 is TGCAGTGCTAGACTAGCGGGGGGAGGTCCGGCCGGGGAGCTGTTTTTT.

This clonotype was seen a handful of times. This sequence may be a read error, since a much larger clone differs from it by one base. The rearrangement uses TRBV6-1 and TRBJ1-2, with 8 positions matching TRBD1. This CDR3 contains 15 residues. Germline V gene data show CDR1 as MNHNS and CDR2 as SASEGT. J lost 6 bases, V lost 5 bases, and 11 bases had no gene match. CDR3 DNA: TGTGCCAGCAGTCGTGACGGACAGGGCGGTCATGGCTACACCTTC. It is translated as CASSRDGQGGHGYTF.

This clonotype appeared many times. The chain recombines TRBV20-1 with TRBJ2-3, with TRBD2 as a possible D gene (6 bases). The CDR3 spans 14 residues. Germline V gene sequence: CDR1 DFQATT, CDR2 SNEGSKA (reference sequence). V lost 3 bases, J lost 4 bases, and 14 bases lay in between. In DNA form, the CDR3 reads TGCAGTGCTAGGGCGGGGTCAGTAGCAGATACGCAGTATTTT. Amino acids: CSARAGSVADTQYF.

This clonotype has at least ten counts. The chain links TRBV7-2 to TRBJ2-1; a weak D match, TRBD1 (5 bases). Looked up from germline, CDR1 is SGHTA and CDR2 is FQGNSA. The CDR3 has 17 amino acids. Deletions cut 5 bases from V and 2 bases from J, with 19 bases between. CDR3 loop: CASSPRRGSFTYNEQFF. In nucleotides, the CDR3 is TGTGCCAGCAGCCCACGTAGGGGCTCGTTCACCTACAATGAGCAGTTCTTC. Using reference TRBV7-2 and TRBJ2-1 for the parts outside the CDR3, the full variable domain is GAGVSQSPSNKVTEKGKDVELRCDPISGHTALYWYRQSLGQGLEFLIYFQGNSAPDKSGLPSDRFSAERTGGSVSTLTIQRTQQEDSAVYLCASSPRRGSFTYNEQFFGPGTRLTVL.

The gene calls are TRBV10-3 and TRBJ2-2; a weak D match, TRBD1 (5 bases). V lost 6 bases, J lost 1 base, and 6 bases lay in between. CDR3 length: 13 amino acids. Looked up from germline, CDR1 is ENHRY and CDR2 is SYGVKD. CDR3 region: CAISDRNTGELFF. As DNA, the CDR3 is TGTGCCATCAGCGACAGGAACACCGGGGAGCTGTTTTTT.

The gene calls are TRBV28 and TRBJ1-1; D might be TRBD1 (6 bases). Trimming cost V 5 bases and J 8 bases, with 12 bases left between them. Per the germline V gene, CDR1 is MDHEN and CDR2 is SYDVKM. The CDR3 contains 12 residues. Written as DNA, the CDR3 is TGTGCCAGCAGTCCCCCCGGGACAGAAGCTTTCTTT. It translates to CASSPPGTEAFF.

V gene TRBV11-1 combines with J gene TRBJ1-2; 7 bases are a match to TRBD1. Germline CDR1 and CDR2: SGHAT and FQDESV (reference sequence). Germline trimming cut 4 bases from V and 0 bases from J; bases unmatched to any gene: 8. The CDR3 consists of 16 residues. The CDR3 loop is CASSSDRELANYGYTF. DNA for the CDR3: TGTGCCAGCAGCTCCGACAGGGAGTTAGCTAACTATGGCTACACCTTC.

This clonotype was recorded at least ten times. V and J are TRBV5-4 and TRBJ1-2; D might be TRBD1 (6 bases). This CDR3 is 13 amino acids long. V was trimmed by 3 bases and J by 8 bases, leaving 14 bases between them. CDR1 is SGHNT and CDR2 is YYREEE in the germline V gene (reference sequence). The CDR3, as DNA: TGTGCCAGCAGCTGGACCCAGGGGAGCGGCTACACCTTC. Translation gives CASSWTQGSGYTF. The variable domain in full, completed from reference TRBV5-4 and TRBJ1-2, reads ETGVTQSPTHLIKTRGQQVTLRCSSQSGHNTVSWYQQALGQGPQFIFQYYREEENGRGNFPPRFSGLQFPNYSSELNVNALELDDSALYLCASSWTQGSGYTFGSGTRLTVV.

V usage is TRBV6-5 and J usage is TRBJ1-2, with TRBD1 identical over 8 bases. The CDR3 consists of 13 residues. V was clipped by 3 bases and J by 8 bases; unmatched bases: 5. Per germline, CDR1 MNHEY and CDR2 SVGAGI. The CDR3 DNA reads TGTGCCAGCAGTTATAGGACAGGGTCGGGCTACACCTTC. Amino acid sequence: CASSYRTGSGYTF.

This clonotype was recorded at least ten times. CDR3 sequence: CSALAVNTEAFF. CDR3 coding DNA: TGCAGTGCTTTAGCGGTGAACACTGAAGCTTTCTTT. The chain uses TRBV20-1 and TRBJ1-1; no clear D. The CDR3 runs 12 residues. With 5 bases removed from V and 0 bases from J, the gap between germline ends came to 7 bases. Germline values: CDR1 DFQATT, CDR2 SNEGSKA (reference sequence).

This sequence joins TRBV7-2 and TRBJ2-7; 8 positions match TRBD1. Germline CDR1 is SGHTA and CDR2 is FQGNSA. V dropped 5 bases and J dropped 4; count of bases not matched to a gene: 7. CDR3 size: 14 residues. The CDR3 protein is CASSQTGGQYEQYF. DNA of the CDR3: TGTGCCAGCAGCCAAACAGGGGGACAGTACGAGCAGTACTTC.

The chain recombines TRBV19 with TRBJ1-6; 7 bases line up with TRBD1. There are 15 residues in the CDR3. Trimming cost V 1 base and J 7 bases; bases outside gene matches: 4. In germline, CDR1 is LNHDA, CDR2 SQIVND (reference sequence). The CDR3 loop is CASSIVGTANSPLHF. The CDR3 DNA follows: TGTGCCAGTAGTATAGTCGGGACAGCGAATTCACCCCTCCACTTT.

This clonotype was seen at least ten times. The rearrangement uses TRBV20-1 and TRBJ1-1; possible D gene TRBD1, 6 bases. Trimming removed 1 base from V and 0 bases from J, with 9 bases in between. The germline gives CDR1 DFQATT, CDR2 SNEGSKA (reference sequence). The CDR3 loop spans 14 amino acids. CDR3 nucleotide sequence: TGCAGTGCTAGAGGCTCAGGGGTGAACACTGAAGCTTTCTTT. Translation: CSARGSGVNTEAFF.

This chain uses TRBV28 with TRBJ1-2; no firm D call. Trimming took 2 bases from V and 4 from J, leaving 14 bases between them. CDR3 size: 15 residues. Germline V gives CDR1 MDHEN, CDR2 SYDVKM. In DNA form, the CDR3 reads TGTGCCAGCAGTTTACGGGCGCCCGCAGGCTATGGCTACACCTTC. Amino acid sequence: CASSLRAPAGYGYTF.

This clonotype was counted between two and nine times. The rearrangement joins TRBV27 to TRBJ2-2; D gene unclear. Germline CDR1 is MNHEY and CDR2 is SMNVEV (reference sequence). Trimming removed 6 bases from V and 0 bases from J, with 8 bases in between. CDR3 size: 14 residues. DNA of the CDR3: TGTGCCAGCAGGTTCTGGCCGAACACCGGGGAGCTGTTTTTT. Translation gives CASRFWPNTGELFF.

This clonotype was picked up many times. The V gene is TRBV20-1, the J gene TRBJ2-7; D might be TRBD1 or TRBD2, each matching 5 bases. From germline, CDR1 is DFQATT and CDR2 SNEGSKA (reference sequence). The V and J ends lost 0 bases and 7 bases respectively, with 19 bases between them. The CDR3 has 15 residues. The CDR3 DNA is TGCAGTGCTAGAGATACCAGCGGCAGGGCTGAAGAGCAGTACTTC. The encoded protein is CSARDTSGRAEEQYF.

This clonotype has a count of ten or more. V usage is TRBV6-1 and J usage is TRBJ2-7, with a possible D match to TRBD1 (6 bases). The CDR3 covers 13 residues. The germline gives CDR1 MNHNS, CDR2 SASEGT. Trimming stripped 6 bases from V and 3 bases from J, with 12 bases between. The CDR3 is CASSRQVDYEQYF. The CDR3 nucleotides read TGTGCCAGCAGCCGACAGGTTGACTACGAGCAGTACTTC.

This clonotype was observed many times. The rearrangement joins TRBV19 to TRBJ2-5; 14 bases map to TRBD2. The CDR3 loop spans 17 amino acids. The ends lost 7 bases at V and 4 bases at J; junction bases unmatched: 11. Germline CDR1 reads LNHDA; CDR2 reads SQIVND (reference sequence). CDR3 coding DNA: TGTGCCAGTACATCAGGGACTAGCGGGAGAGGGGTAGAGACCCAGTACTTC. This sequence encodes CASTSGTSGRGVETQYF.

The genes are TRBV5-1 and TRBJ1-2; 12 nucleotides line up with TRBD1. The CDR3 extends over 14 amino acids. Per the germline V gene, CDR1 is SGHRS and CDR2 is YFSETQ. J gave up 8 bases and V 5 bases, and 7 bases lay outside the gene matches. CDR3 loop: CASRSGTGGEGYTF. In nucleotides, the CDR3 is TGCGCCAGCAGGTCCGGGACAGGGGGCGAAGGCTACACCTTC. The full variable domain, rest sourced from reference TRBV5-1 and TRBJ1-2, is KAGVTQTPRYLIKTRGQQVTLSCSPISGHRSVSWYQQTPGQGLQFLFEYFSETQRNKGNFPGRFSGRQFSNSRSEMNVSTLELGDSALYLCASRSGTGGEGYTFGSGTRLTVV.

In DNA form, the CDR3 reads TGTGCCATCAGTGAGTCTTGGGGGAGGCCTCAGCCCCAGCATTTT. Protein: CAISESWGRPQPQHF. The chain employs TRBV10-3 and TRBJ1-5; possibly TRBD1 for D (5 bases). The CDR3 contains 15 residues. Trimming left V 0 bases short and J 6 bases short, with 12 bases between. CDR1 ENHRY and CDR2 SYGVKD come from the germline V gene.